This is a list of T cell receptor beta chains from one sample in a study of beta chain features in type 1 diabetes. Data came from immunoSEQ multiplex PCR; TCRdb stores just in-frame clones and leaves some out. Altogether around 170,000 clones are present, about 9% being singletons, with the ten largest covering around 0.7%. Sequenced: central memory CD4+ T cells from blood. These TCRs come from a woman aged 25 to 39 with type 1 diabetes. Both conserved end residues are part of each CDR3. The order of the fields is D gene, V gene, clone size, CDR3 length, J gene, CDR3 protein, CDR3 DNA. The D gene is left open where the match is weak. Expanded clones get a size class; other rows say once, few or many, or leave the size out.

>NA|TRBV5-1|few|14|TRBJ1-2
CASSLWGEGDGYTF
TGCGCCAGCAGCTTGTGGGGGGAAGGGGATGGCTACACCTTC
>NA|TRBV18|many|14|TRBJ2-7
CASSPQGHLYEQYF
TGTGCCAGCTCACCCCAGGGACACCTCTACGAGCAGTACTTC
>TRBD1|TRBV10-3|few|15|TRBJ2-1
CATRRDRTSYNEQFF
TGTGCCACCAGACGGGACAGGACATCCTACAATGAGCAGTTCTTC
>TRBD1|TRBV6-5|few|15|TRBJ1-2
CASRLTGGDNYGYTF
TGTGCCAGCAGACTCACAGGGGGCGATAACTATGGCTACACCTTC
>NA|TRBV5-1|few|15|TRBJ2-4
CASSLDLPGANIQYF
TGCGCCAGCAGCCTGGACCTACCTGGGGCAAACATTCAGTACTTC
>TRBD2|TRBV15|few|16|TRBJ2-1
CATSRDIAGVNNEQFF
TGTGCCACCAGCAGAGATATTGCGGGAGTTAACAATGAGCAGTTCTTC
>TRBD1|TRBV6-5|NA|13|TRBJ1-2
CASSFQGGYGYTF
TGTGCCAGCAGCTTCCAGGGGGGATACGGCTACACCTTC
>NA|TRBV4-1|NA|14|TRBJ1-4
CASSQGAINEKLFF
TGCGCCAGCAGCCAAGGGGCTATCAATGAAAAACTGTTTTTT
>NA|TRBV5-1|many|14|TRBJ2-1
CASESGGGYNEQFF
TGCGCCAGCGAAAGCGGTGGGGGGTACAATGAGCAGTTCTTC
>TRBD2|TRBV9|NA|14|TRBJ2-3
CASSGGGSTDTQYF
TGTGCCAGCAGCGGGGGGGGGAGCACAGATACGCAGTATTTT
>NA|TRBV6-5|few|13|TRBJ2-5
CAAPRENQETQYF
TGTGCCGCCCCCCGGGAGAACCAAGAGACCCAGTACTTC
>NA|TRBV5-1|NA|16|TRBJ2-2
CASSLAPDSVTGELFF
TGCGCCAGCAGCTTGGCCCCCGACAGCGTTACCGGGGAGCTGTTTTTT
>NA|TRBV11-3|few|14|TRBJ2-7
CASSLDGQSYEQYF
TGTGCCAGCAGCTTAGATGGGCAGTCCTACGAGCAGTACTTC
>NA|TRBV30|NA|15|TRBJ2-3
CAWSLGADSTDTQYF
TGTGCCTGGAGTCTTGGAGCGGATAGCACAGATACGCAGTATTTT
>TRBD1|TRBV28|NA|15|TRBJ2-6
CASGQGYSGANVLTF
TGTGCCAGCGGACAGGGATACTCTGGGGCCAACGTCCTGACTTTC
>TRBD1|TRBV27|few|16|TRBJ1-4
CASTRTGSGLAEKLFF
TGTGCCAGCACCAGGACAGGGTCCGGTTTAGCTGAAAAACTGTTTTTT
>TRBD1|TRBV15|few|15|TRBJ2-5
CATSRDTGVEETQYF
TGTGCCACCAGCAGGGATACAGGGGTTGAAGAGACCCAGTACTTC
>NA|TRBV2|NA|12|TRBJ2-7
CASSYFTLEQYF
TGTGCCAGCAGTTACTTTACCCTGGAGCAGTACTTC
>NA|TRBV7-3|NA|12|TRBJ2-3
CASSSSADTQYF
TGTGCCAGCAGTTCCAGCGCAGATACGCAGTATTTT
>NA|TRBV7-3|NA|12|TRBJ2-1
CASSPGGDEQFF
TGTGCCAGCAGCCCGGGGGGCGATGAGCAGTTCTTC
>NA|TRBV29-1|few|10|TRBJ1-1
CSAKRDEAFF
TGCAGCGCTAAGCGGGACGAGGCTTTCTTT
>TRBD2|TRBV5-1|few|14|TRBJ2-5
CASRGLAGKETQYF
TGCGCCAGCAGAGGTTTAGCGGGTAAAGAGACCCAGTACTTC
>NA|TRBV5-1|NA|13|TRBJ1-3
CASSTYQGNTIYF
TGCGCCAGCAGCACCTATCAAGGAAACACCATATATTTT
>TRBD2|TRBV11-2|NA|14|TRBJ2-1
CASKGGRRSNEQFF
TGTGCCAGCAAGGGCGGGAGGAGAAGCAATGAGCAGTTCTTC
>TRBD1|TRBV7-2|NA|16|TRBJ2-2
CASSLVQGALTGELFF
TGTGCCAGCAGCTTAGTCCAGGGGGCGCTTACCGGGGAGCTGTTTTTT
>NA|TRBV7-9|few|15|TRBJ1-5
CASSFATESNQPQHF
TGTGCCAGCAGCTTCGCTACAGAATCCAATCAGCCCCAGCATTTT
>TRBD2|TRBV7-8|NA|16|TRBJ2-7
CASSSRRLAGVHEQYF
TGTGCCAGCAGCTCAAGGCGACTAGCGGGAGTCCACGAGCAGTACTTC
>NA|TRBV30|few|12|TRBJ1-2
CAWRLTASGYTF
TGTGCCTGGAGGTTGACTGCCTCTGGCTACACCTTC
>TRBD2|TRBV2|NA|15|TRBJ2-1
CASSKGLAGVNEQFF
TGTGCCAGCAGTAAGGGACTAGCGGGAGTCAATGAGCAGTTCTTC
>NA|TRBV18|few|14|TRBJ2-7
CASSPPDRRYEQYF
TGTGCCAGCTCACCGCCTGACAGGAGGTACGAGCAGTACTTC
>NA|TRBV30|NA|11|TRBJ1-5
CAWGRGQPQHF
TGTGCCTGGGGCCGTGGTCAGCCCCAGCATTTT
>TRBD1|TRBV29-1|NA|13|TRBJ1-2
CSAGIQGNYGYTF
TGCAGCGCCGGCATACAGGGGAACTATGGCTACACCTTC
>NA|TRBV7-2|NA|13|TRBJ2-1
CASSQRSGDEQFF
TGTGCCAGCAGTCAAAGGTCGGGAGATGAGCAGTTCTTC
>TRBD1|TRBV11-2|few|13|TRBJ2-7
CASSVTGGYEQYF
TGTGCCAGCAGCGTCACAGGGGGCTACGAGCAGTACTTC
>TRBD1|TRBV7-9|NA|15|TRBJ1-1
CASSSPRTGNTEAFF
TGTGCCAGCAGCTCACCTAGGACAGGAAACACTGAAGCTTTCTTT
>NA|TRBV7-3|NA|16|TRBJ2-1
CASSHTPTRSYNEQFF
TGTGCCAGCAGCCATACACCTACGAGGTCCTACAATGAGCAGTTCTTC
>NA|TRBV7-3|few|14|TRBJ1-1
CASSAQGVGAEAFF
TGTGCCAGCAGTGCACAGGGAGTTGGGGCTGAAGCTTTCTTT
>NA|TRBV7-2|few|18|TRBJ2-1
CASSLASAGGSSYNEQFF
TGTGCCAGCAGCTTAGCTTCGGCGGGTGGGAGCTCCTACAATGAGCAGTTCTTC
>NA|TRBV5-1|few|14|TRBJ2-5
CASSATSWGETQYF
TGCGCCAGCAGCGCTACTAGCTGGGGAGAGACCCAGTACTTC
>TRBD1|TRBV6-6|few|13|TRBJ1-5
CASQGQGRGTQHF
TGTGCCAGCCAGGGACAGGGAAGAGGGACCCAGCATTTT
>NA|TRBV19|NA|14|TRBJ1-2
CASSILSANYGYTF
TGTGCCAGTAGTATTCTGAGTGCTAACTATGGCTACACCTTC
>TRBD2|TRBV10-3|few|17|TRBJ2-5
CAISPGLAGAVGETQYF
TGTGCCATCAGTCCGGGACTAGCGGGAGCTGTGGGAGAGACCCAGTACTTC
>NA|TRBV11-2|NA|13|TRBJ1-5
CASSLDPFQPQHF
TGTGCCAGCAGCTTAGATCCGTTCCAGCCCCAGCATTTT
>TRBD1|TRBV9|NA|14|TRBJ1-2
CASSPGQATYGYTF
TGTGCCAGCAGTCCGGGACAGGCGACGTATGGCTACACCTTC
>TRBD2|TRBV5-1|many|16|TRBJ2-1
CASSTRGSGGDNEQFF
TGCGCCAGCAGCACCCGAGGTAGCGGGGGAGACAATGAGCAGTTCTTC
>NA|TRBV5-1|NA|14|TRBJ2-6
CASSGSGGANVLTF
TGCGCCAGCAGCGGGAGTGGTGGGGCCAACGTCCTGACTTTC
>TRBD1|TRBV15|few|16|TRBJ2-1
CATSRQTGTGANEQFF
TGTGCCACCAGCAGACAAACAGGGACAGGGGCCAATGAGCAGTTCTTC
>NA|TRBV7-2|few|14|TRBJ1-1
CATSPSVMNTEAFF
TGTGCCACCTCCCCCAGCGTCATGAACACTGAAGCTTTCTTT
>NA|TRBV29-1|few|14|TRBJ2-6
CSVSRDSGANVLTF
TGCAGCGTTTCAAGAGACTCTGGGGCCAACGTCCTGACTTTC
>NA|TRBV2|many|15|TRBJ2-3
CASGGWGYSGDTQYF
TGTGCCAGCGGGGGCTGGGGATACTCAGGAGATACGCAGTATTTT